These 5 T cell receptor beta chains came from one sample sequenced in a study of tumor-infiltrating lymphocytes in oesophageal squamous cell carcinoma. TCRdb re-called the PCR reads through MiXCR, storing one row per CDR3 protein. The profile shows some 15,000 distinct CDR3 sequences, 44% of them singletons. Source material: blood. The receptors come from a female donor with esophageal squamous cell carcinoma.

This clonotype was observed a single time. CDR3 sequence (DNA): TGTGCCAGCAGCCCGGGGTCCGGGGGCAATGAGCAGTTCTTC. The encoded protein is CASSPGSGGNEQFF. This chain connects TRBV12-3 or TRBV12-4 to TRBJ2-1, with D possibly TRBD2 on 6 matching bases. With 6 bases removed from V and 6 bases from J, the gap between germline ends came to 15 bases. This CDR3 region has 14 residues.

Turning to this clonotype: A single base separates this from a much larger clone, so it may be a read error. The chain couples TRBV15 to TRBJ2-7, with 7 bases aligning to TRBD2. CDR3 length equals 13 residues. Germline V CDR1 and CDR2: LNHNV, YYDKDF (reference sequence). The CDR3 is CTTSREREGEQYF. Written as DNA, the CDR3 is TGTACCACCAGCAGAGAGAGGGAGGGGGAGCAGTACTTC.

The chain has TRBV6-8 and TRBJ2-7, with 9 bases identical to TRBD1. The better agreement between TRBJ2-1 and the DNA end casts doubt on the J call. Germline V gene data show CDR1 as MNHGY and CDR2 as SAAAGT. There are 15 residues in the CDR3. The DNA for the CDR3 is TGTGCCAGCAGTTCCGGGGACAGGGCCCCTTACGAGCAGTTCTTC. Translation gives CASSSGDRAPYEQFF.

This clonotype ranks as medium-sized. The V and J genes are TRBV7-9 and TRBJ2-7, with a weak D call TRBD1 (5 bases). Looked up from germline, CDR1 is SEHNR and CDR2 is FQNEAQ (reference sequence). The CDR3 loop spans 13 amino acids. The V end lost 5 bases, the J end lost 2 bases, and 10 bases lay between the germline ends. The CDR3 is CASSMDNTYEQYF. In nucleotides, the CDR3 is TGTGCCAGCAGCATGGACAACACCTACGAGCAGTACTTC.

A single count supports this clonotype. The conserved final phenylalanine or tryptophan is absent from the CDR3, which likely points to a read error. It is unclear where the CDR3 begins or ends on the DNA, so no DNA is shown, and the CDR3 is as TCRdb lists it. The genes are TRBV7-3 and TRBJ2-6; the DNA was not used to check the table's D call, TRBD2. Looked up from germline, CDR1 is SGHTA and CDR2 is FQGTGA. Counting both end residues, the CDR3 totals 18 amino acids. The CDR3 spells CASSKPGLASYNEQFFGA.